The clone carrying this T cell receptor (beta chain) was seen just once. The entry originates in a study of blood T cell repertoires in COVID-19. The method was immunoSEQ multiplex PCR; TCRdb's version includes in-frame clones alone and lacks a portion of them. The top ten hold approximately 15% of the sample, which has about 69,000 clones, roughly 80% seen once. V dropped 0 bases and J dropped 9; count of bases not matched to a gene: 7. This CDR3 contains 15 residues. CDR1 is SGHRS and CDR2 is YFSETQ in the germline V gene. Sequenced input: peripheral blood. The genes are TRBV5-1 and TRBJ2-1; 9 bases agree with TRBD1. The clonotype comes from a man in his 60s with acute or convalescent COVID-19. The CDR3 is CASSLVQGAFSEQFF. The CDR3 coding sequence is TGCGCCAGCAGCTTGGTACAGGGGGCGTTCAGTGAGCAGTTCTTC.